The rows below give T cell receptor beta chains drawn from one sample of a study of response to subunit inactivated influenza vaccine. TCRdb processed the RT-PCR reads anew with MiXCR; each CDR3 protein has one entry. This repertoire shows about 520,000 distinct CDR3 sequences, more than 7% found once; its top ten account for about an eighth. The specimen comprised PBMCs from blood, sampled around 2 years after vaccination. These receptors originate from a man aged 45 to 75 who received an inactivated influenza vaccine. Both conserved end residues are part of each CDR3.

TRBJ2-1,TRBV20-1,CSATGTSGSFEQFF
TRBJ2-7,TRBV12-3/TRBV12-4,CASRKGQEAYEQYF
TRBJ2-2,TRBV5-1,CASRDSDTGELFF
TRBJ1-5,TRBV7-2,CASSLLVSNQPQHF
TRBJ1-4,TRBV6-2/TRBV6-3,CASSRAINEKLFF
TRBJ2-2,TRBV27,CATTWYPNTGELFF
TRBJ2-1,TRBV5-1,CASRADRGEQFF
TRBJ1-4,TRBV6-5,CASSYTTGADEKLFF
TRBJ2-6,TRBV20-1,CSAPGPGGHGANVLTF
TRBJ2-3,TRBV29-1,CSVEFFSAGPGTDTQYF
TRBJ2-1,TRBV5-1,CASSLLAGSRGEQFF
TRBJ2-7,TRBV4-3,CASSQRFTVGPYEQYF
TRBJ2-7,TRBV10-3,CAISDLGNRGDEQYF
TRBJ1-6,TRBV4-3,CASSRANNNSPLHF
TRBJ2-2,TRBV29-1,CSTSSGTHTGELFF
TRBJ2-3,TRBV6-2/TRBV6-3,CASSPPRFSGRTDTQYF
TRBJ2-5,TRBV4-2,CASSQAGLPAETQYF
TRBJ2-1,TRBV7-2,CASSLKMSGRANEQFF
TRBJ1-3,TRBV9,CASSHSVRQGVTGGNTIYF
TRBJ2-2,TRBV6-2/TRBV6-3,CASSNGLAGITGELFF
TRBJ2-1,TRBV9,CASSIMTASSYNEQFF
TRBJ2-3,TRBV20-1,CSAREWSGVTDTQYF
TRBJ1-4,TRBV6-2/TRBV6-3,CASSPWGADEKLFF
TRBJ2-1,TRBV29-1,CSVEGVKEANRYNEQFF
TRBJ2-6,TRBV18,CASSPPGANVLTF
TRBJ1-5,TRBV4-1,CASSQGWGQPQHF
TRBJ2-6,TRBV5-1,CASTGGGRAGANVLTF
TRBJ2-7,TRBV6-2/TRBV6-3,CASSTRTHEQYF
TRBJ1-1,TRBV6-5,CASSYSGQGASINTEAFF
TRBJ2-4,TRBV5-1,CASSLGLAGEKNIQYF
TRBJ2-7,TRBV10-3,CAIRDSRGYEQYF